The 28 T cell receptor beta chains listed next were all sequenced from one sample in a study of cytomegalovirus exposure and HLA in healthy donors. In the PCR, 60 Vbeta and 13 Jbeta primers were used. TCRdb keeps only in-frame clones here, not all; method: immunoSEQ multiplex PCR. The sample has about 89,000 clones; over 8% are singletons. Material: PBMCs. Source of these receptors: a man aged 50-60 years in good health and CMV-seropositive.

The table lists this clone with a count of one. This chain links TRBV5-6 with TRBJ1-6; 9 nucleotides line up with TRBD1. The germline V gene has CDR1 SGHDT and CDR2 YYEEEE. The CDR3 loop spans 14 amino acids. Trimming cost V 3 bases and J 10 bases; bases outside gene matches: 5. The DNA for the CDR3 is TGTGCCAGCAGCTGGGGACAGGGCGACTCACCCCTCCACTTT. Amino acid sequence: CASSWGQGDSPLHF.

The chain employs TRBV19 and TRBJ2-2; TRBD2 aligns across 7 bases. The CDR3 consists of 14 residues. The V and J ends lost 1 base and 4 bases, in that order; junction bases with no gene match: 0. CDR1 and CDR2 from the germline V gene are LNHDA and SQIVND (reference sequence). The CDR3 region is CASSIGGGTGELFF. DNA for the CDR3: TGTGCCAGTAGTATAGGCGGGGGCACCGGGGAGCTGTTTTTT.

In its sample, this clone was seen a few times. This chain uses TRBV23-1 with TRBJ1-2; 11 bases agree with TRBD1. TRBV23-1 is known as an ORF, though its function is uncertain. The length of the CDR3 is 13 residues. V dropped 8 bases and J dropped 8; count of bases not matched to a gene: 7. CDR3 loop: CASGTGTGGGYTF. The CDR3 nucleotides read TGCGCCAGCGGAACCGGGACAGGGGGAGGCTACACCTTC.

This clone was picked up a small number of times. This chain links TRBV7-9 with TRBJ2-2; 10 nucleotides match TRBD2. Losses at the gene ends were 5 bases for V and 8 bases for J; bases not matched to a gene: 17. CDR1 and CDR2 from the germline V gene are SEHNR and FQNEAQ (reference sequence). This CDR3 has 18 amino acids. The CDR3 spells CASSLPTSQREGKGELFF. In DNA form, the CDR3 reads TGTGCCAGCAGCCTACCTACAAGCCAGCGGGAGGGCAAAGGGGAGCTGTTTTTT. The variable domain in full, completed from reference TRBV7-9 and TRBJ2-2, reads DTGVSQNPRHKITKRGQNVTFRCDPISEHNRLYWYRQTLGQGPEFLTYFQNEAQLEKSRLLSDRFSAERPKGSFSTLEIQRTEQGDSAMYLCASSLPTSQREGKGELFFGEGSRLTVL.

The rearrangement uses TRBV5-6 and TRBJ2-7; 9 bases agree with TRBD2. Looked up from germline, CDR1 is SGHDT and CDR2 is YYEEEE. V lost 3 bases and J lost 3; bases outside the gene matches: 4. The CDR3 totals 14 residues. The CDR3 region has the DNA TGTGCCAGCAGCTGGGGCGGGAGGGACTACGAGCAGTACTTC. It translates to CASSWGGRDYEQYF.

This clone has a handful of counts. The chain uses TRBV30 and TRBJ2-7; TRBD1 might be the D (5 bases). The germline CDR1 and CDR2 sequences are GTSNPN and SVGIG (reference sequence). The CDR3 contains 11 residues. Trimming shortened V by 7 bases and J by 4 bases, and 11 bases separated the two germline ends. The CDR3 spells CASGISYEQYF. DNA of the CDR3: TGTGCCTCAGGGATCTCTTACGAGCAGTACTTC.

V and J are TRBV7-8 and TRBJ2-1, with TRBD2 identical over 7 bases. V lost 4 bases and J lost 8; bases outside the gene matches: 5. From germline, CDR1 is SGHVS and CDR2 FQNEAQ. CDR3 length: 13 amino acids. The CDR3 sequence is CASSSRTSHEQFF. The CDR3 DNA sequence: TGTGCCAGCAGCTCACGGACTAGTCATGAGCAGTTCTTC. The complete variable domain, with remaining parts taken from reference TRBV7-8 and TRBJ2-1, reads GAGVSQSPRYKVAKRGQDVALRCDPISGHVSLFWYQQALGQGPEFLTYFQNEAQLDKSGLPSDRFFAERPEGSVSTLKIQRTQQEDSAVYLCASSSRTSHEQFFGPGTRLTVL.

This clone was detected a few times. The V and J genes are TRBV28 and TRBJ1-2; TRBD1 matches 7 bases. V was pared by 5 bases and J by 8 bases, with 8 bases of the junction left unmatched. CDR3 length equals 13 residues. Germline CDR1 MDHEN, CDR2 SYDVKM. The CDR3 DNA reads TGTGCCAGCAGTGGACAGGTCTTGGGAGGCTACACCTTC. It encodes CASSGQVLGGYTF.

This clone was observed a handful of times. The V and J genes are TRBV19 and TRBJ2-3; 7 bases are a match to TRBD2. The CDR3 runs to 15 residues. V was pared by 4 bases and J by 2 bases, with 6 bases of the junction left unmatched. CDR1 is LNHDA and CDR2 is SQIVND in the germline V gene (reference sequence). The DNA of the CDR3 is TGTGCCAGTAGTACTTCTAGCGGAAACACAGATACGCAGTATTTT. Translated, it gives CASSTSSGNTDTQYF.

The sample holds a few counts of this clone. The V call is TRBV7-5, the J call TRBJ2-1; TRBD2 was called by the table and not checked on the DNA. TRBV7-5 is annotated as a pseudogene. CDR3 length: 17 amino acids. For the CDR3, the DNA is TGTGCCAGAAGCTTAAAGTCGACTAGCGGGAGTACCCCTGAGCAGTTCTTC. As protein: CARSLKSTSGSTPEQFF.

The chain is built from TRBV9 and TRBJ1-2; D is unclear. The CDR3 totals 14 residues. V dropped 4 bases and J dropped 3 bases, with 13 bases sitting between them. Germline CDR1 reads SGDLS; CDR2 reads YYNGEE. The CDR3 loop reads CASSPDTSYYGYTF. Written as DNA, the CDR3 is TGTGCCAGCAGCCCAGACACCTCCTACTATGGCTACACCTTC.

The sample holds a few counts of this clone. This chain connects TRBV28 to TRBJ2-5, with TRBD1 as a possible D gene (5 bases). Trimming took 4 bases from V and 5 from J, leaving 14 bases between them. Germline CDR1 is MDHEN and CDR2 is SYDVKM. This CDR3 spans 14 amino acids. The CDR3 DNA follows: TGTGCCAGCAGTTCGGCAGGGCGAGAGGAGACCCAGTACTTC. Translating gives CASSSAGREETQYF.

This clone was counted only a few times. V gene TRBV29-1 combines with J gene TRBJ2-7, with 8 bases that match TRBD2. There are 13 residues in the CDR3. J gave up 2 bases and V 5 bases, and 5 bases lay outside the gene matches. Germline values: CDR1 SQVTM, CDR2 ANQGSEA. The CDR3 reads CSVSRSGAYEQYF. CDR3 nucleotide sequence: TGCAGCGTTTCTCGTAGCGGGGCCTACGAGCAGTACTTC.

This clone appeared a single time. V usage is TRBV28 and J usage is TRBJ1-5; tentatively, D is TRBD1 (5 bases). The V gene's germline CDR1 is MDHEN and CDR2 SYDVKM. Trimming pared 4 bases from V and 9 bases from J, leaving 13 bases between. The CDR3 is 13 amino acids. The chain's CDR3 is CASSSGLKGPQHF. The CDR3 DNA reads TGTGCCAGCAGTTCGGGACTCAAGGGGCCCCAGCATTTT.

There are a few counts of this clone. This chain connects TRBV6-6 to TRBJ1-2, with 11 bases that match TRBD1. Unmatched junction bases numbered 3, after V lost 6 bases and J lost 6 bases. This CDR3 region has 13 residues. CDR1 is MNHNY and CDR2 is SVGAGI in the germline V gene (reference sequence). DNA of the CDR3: TGTGCCAGCAGGCAGGGACAGGGGGATGGCTACACCTTC. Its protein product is CASRQGQGDGYTF.

The chain's CDR3 is CASVGTRNSNEQFF. In DNA, the CDR3 is TGTGCCAGTGTAGGGACTAGGAATTCGAATGAGCAGTTCTTC. The rearrangement links TRBV19 to TRBJ2-1, with 8 nucleotides matching TRBD2. This CDR3 is built from 14 residues. The germline CDR1 and CDR2 sequences are LNHDA and SQIVND (reference sequence). Germline trimming cut 8 bases from V and 7 bases from J; bases unmatched to any gene: 10.

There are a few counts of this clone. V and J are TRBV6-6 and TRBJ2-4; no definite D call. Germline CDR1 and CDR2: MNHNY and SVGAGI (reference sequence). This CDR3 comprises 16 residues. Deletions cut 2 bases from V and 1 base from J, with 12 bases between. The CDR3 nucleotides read TGTGCCAGCAGTTACCAAGGCGGTCAGGCCAAAAACATTCAGTACTTC. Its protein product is CASSYQGGQAKNIQYF.

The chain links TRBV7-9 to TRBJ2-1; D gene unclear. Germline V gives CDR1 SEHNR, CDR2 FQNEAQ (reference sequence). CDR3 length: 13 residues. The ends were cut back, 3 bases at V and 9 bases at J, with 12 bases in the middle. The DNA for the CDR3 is TGTGCCAGCAGCTTGCCCGGTAGTGGTGAGCAGTTCTTC. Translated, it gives CASSLPGSGEQFF.

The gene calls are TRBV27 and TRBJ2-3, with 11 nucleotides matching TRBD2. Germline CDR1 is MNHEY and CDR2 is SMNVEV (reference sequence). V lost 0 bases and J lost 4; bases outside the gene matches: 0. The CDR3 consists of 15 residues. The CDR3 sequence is CASSLSLAGADTQYF. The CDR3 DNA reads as TGTGCCAGCAGTTTATCACTAGCGGGAGCAGATACGCAGTATTTT.

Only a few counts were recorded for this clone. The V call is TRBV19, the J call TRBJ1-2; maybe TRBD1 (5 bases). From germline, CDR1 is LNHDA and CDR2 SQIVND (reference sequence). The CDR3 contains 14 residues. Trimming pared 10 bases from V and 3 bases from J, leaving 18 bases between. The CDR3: CATQDGGIDYGYTF. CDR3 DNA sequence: TGTGCCACCCAGGACGGGGGAATCGACTATGGCTACACCTTC.

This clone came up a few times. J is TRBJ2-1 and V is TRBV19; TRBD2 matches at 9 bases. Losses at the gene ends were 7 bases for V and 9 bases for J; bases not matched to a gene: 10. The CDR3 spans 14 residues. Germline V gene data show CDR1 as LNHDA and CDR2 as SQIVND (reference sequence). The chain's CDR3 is CASMGLAGYGEQFF. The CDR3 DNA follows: TGTGCCAGTATGGGACTAGCAGGATACGGTGAGCAGTTCTTC.

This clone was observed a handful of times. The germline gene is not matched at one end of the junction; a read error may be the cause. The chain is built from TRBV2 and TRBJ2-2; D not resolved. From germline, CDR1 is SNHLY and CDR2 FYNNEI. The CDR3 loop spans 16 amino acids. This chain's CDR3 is CASSEIRQMNSGELFF. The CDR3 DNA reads TGTGCCAGCAGTGAAATAAGACAAATGAACTCCGGGGAGCTGTTTTTT.

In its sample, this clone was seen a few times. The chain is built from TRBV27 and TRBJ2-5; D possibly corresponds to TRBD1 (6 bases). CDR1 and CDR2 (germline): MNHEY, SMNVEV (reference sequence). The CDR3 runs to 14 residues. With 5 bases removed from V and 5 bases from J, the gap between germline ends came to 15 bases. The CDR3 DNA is TGTGCCAGCAGTACGAGGACAGCCGGTGAGACCCAGTACTTC. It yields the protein CASSTRTAGETQYF.

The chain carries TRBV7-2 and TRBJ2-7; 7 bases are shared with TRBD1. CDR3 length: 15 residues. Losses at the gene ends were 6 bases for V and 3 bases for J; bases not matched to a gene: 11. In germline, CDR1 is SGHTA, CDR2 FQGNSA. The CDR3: CASSRTGLPYYEQYF. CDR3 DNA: TGTGCCAGCAGTCGGACAGGACTCCCATACTACGAGCAGTACTTC.

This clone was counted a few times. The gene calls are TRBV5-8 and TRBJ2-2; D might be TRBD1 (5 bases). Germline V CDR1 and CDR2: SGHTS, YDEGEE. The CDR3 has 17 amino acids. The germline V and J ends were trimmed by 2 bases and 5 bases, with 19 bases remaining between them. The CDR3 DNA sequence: TGTGCCAGCAGCTTTGATAAGGTGTCAGGGCATACCGGGGAGCTGTTTTTT. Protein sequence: CASSFDKVSGHTGELFF.

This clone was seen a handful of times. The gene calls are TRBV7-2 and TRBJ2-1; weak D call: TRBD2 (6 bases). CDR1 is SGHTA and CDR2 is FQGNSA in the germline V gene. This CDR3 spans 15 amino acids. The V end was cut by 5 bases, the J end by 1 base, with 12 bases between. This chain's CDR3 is CASSPRGRSYNEQFF. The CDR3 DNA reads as TGTGCCAGCAGCCCCCGGGGGAGATCCTACAATGAGCAGTTCTTC. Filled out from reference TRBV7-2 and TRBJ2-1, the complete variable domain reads GAGVSQSPSNKVTEKGKDVELRCDPISGHTALYWYRQSLGQGLEFLIYFQGNSAPDKSGLPSDRFSAERTGGSVSTLTIQRTQQEDSAVYLCASSPRGRSYNEQFFGPGTRLTVL.

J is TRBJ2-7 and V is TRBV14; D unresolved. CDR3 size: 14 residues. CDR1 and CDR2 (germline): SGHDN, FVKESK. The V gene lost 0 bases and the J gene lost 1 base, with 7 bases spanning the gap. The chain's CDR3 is CASSQDPLSYEQYF. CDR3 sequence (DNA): TGTGCCAGCAGCCAAGATCCTCTGTCCTACGAGCAGTACTTC.

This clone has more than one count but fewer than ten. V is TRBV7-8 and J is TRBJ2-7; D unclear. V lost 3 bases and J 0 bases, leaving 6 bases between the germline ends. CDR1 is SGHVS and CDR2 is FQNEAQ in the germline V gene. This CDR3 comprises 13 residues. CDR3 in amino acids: CASSLGFSYEQYF. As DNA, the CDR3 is TGTGCCAGCAGCTTGGGCTTCTCCTACGAGCAGTACTTC. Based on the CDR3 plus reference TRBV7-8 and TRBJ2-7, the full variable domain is GAGVSQSPRYKVAKRGQDVALRCDPISGHVSLFWYQQALGQGPEFLTYFQNEAQLDKSGLPSDRFFAERPEGSVSTLKIQRTQQEDSAVYLCASSLGFSYEQYFGPGTRLTVT.